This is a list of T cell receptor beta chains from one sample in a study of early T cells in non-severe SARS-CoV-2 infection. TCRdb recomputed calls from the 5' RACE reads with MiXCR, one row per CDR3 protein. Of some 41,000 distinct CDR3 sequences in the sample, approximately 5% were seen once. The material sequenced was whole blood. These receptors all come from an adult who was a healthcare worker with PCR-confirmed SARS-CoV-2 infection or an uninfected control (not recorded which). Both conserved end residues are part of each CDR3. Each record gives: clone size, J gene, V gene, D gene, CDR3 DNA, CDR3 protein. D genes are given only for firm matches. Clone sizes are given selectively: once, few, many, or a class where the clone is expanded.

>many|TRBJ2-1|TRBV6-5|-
TGTGCCAGCAGTTACGGGGGAGCAGATGAGCAGTTCTTC
CASSYGGADEQFF
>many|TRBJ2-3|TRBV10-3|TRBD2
TGTGCCATCAGTGAGCCGACGGGAGCAGGGACTAGCGGGGGTGCCTCTAGCACAGATACGCAGTATTTT
CAISEPTGAGTSGGASSTDTQYF
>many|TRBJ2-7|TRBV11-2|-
TGTGCCAGCAGCTTAGGGGCCGACAGGCGGGGGGAGCAGTACTTC
CASSLGADRRGEQYF
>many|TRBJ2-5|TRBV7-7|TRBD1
TGTGCTAGCAGCGGACAGGGACAGCAAGAGACCCAGTACTTC
CASSGQGQQETQYF
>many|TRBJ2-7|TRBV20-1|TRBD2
TGCAGTGCCCTAGCGGGGGGGATCTACGAGCAGTACTTC
CSALAGGIYEQYF
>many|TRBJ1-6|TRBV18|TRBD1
TGTGCCAGCTCACCATCGACGGGACAGGGGAGTTCACCCCTCCACTTT
CASSPSTGQGSSPLHF
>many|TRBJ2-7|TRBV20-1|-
TGCAGTGCTGGGCCAAGCTCCTACGAGCAGTACTTC
CSAGPSSYEQYF
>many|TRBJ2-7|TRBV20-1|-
TGCAGTGCTACGGGGGCGGCGGGGACTGCTCCCTACGAGCAGTACTTC
CSATGAAGTAPYEQYF
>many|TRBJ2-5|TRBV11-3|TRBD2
TGTGCCAGCAGCGCTAGCGGGGGCCGCCAAGAGACCCAGTACTTC
CASSASGGRQETQYF
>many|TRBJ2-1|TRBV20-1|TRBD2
TGCAGTGCTAGGCGGGAGTCTAGTGTTAATGAGCAGTTCTTC
CSARRESSVNEQFF
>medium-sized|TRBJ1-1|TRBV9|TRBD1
TGTGCCAGCAGCGAAAGCTACAGGGGCAGCACTGAAGCTTTCTTT
CASSESYRGSTEAFF
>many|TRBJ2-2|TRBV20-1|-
TGCAGTGCTAGAGATCGGAGGGGGACGAACACCGGGGAGCTGTTTTTT
CSARDRRGTNTGELFF
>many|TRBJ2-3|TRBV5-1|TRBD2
TGCGCCAGCAGCTTGGGGTTGACTAGCGGGAGGAACGCAGATACGCAGTATTTT
CASSLGLTSGRNADTQYF
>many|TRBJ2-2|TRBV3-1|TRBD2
TGTGCCAGCAGCCACGGGAGGGCTCCCACCGGGGAGCTGTTTTTT
CASSHGRAPTGELFF
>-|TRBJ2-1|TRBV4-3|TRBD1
TGCGCCAGCAGCCAAGATTGGGGACAGCTATACGGATACAATGAGCAGTTCTTC
CASSQDWGQLYGYNEQFF
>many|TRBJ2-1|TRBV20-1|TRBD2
TGCAGTGCTAGGAGGACTAGCGGGAAACTCTCCTACAATGAGCAGTTCTTC
CSARRTSGKLSYNEQFF
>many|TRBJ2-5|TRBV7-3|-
TGTGCCAGCAGCTTAAGCCCCGGGGGAGAGACCCAGTACTTC
CASSLSPGGETQYF
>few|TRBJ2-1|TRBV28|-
TGTGCCAGCAGTTTACGGCGGACTGAGCAGTTCTTC
CASSLRRTEQFF
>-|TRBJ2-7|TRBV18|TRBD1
TGTGCCAGCTCACCTGCGGTCGGGACAGGGGGCGATCAGCGAGCGTACTTC
CASSPAVGTGGDQRAYF
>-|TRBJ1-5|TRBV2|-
TGTGCCAGCACAAAAATGGTTGGTGGGAATCAGCCCCAGCATTTT
CASTKMVGGNQPQHF
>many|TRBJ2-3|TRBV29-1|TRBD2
TGCAGCATCACGGAACTAGCGGGAGCAGATACGCAGTATTTT
CSITELAGADTQYF
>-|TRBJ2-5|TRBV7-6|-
TGTGCCAGCAGTCCTTACCAGACCCAGTACTTC
CASSPYQTQYF
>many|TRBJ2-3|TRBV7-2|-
TGTGCCAGCAGCTTAGTCGCGGGATTCAGCACAGATACGCAGTATTTT
CASSLVAGFSTDTQYF
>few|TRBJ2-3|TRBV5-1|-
TGCGCCAGCAGCTTGGACGGAAATACGCAGTATTTT
CASSLDGNTQYF
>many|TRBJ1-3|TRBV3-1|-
TGTGCCAGCAGCCAAGAGCGCCAGTCCTCTGGAAACACCATATATTTT
CASSQERQSSGNTIYF
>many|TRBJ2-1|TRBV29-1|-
TGCAGTTCCCACGGGTCGGCCTACTCCTACAATGAGCAGTTCTTC
CSSHGSAYSYNEQFF
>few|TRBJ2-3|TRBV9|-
TGTGCCAGCAGCGTAGCTCCGGGTAGCACAGATACGCAGTATTTT
CASSVAPGSTDTQYF
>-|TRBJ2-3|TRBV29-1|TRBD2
TGCAGCGTCCCCCTAGCGGGAGTCACAGATACGCAGTATTTT
CSVPLAGVTDTQYF
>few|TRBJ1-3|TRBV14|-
TGTGCCAGCAGCCCGATGACAGGCTTCTCTGGAAACACCATATATTTT
CASSPMTGFSGNTIYF
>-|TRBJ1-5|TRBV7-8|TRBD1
TGTGCCAGCAGTCCCCAGGGGGCGATCAATCAGCCCCAGCATTTT
CASSPQGAINQPQHF
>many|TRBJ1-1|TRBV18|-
TGTGCCAGCTCCCGAATGAACACTGAAGCTTTCTTT
CASSRMNTEAFF
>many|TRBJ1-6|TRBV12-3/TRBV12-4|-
TGTGCCAGCAGTTCCCCATCTGTCCCCCTCCACTTT
CASSSPSVPLHF
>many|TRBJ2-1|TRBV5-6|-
TGTGCCAGCAGCCTGAGTGGCGGGGCCCCCCAGCGGAATGAGCAGTTCTTC
CASSLSGGAPQRNEQFF
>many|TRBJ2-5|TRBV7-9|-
TGTGCCAGCAGCTTAAACAGCGGGGAGACCCAGTACTTC
CASSLNSGETQYF
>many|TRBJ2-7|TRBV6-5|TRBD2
TGTGCCAGCACCATGACTAGCGGGGCCCCCTACGAGCAGTACTTC
CASTMTSGAPYEQYF
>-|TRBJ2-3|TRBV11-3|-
TGTGCCAGCGAGAGGTCGGGCACAGATACGCAGTATTTT
CASERSGTDTQYF
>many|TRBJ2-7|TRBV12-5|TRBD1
TGTGCTAGTGGGCCCGGGACAGTTTCGGAGCAGTACTTC
CASGPGTVSEQYF
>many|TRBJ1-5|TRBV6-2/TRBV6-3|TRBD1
TGTGCCAGCAGTAGATCCGGGACAGGGTACCAAAATCAGCCCCAGCATTTT
CASSRSGTGYQNQPQHF
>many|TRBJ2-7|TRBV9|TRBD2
TGTGCCAGCAGCGCTGACGGACTAGCAGGAGTTTACGAGCAGTACTTC
CASSADGLAGVYEQYF
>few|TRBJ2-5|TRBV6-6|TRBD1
TGTGCCAGCAGTGGACAGGAATCAGAGACCCAGTACTTC
CASSGQESETQYF
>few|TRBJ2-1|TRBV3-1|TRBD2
TGTGCCAGCAGCCCCCGGCTAGCGGGGAACAATGAGCAGTTCTTC
CASSPRLAGNNEQFF
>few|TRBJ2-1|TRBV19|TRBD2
TGTGCCAGTAGTATCGGGACTAGCGGGAGTTATGAGCAGTTCTTC
CASSIGTSGSYEQFF
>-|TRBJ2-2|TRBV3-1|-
TGTGCCAGCAGGTTCATTGACACCGGGGAGCTGTTTTTT
CASRFIDTGELFF
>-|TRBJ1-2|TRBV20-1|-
TGCAGTGCTAGAGAAGGAGTGCGGGAAGGCTACACCTTC
CSAREGVREGYTF
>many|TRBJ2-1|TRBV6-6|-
TGTGCCAGCAGCCGGGACAAGCATGAGCAGTTCTTC
CASSRDKHEQFF
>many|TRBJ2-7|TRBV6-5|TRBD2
TGTGCCAGCAGTTACGGGAGGGATCCTCCCTACGAGCAGTACTTC
CASSYGRDPPYEQYF
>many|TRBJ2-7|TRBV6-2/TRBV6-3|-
TGTGCCAGCAGTTTGCCCCCTTCCTACGAGCAGTACTTC
CASSLPPSYEQYF
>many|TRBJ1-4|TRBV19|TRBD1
TGTGCCAGTAGTTCGACAGGGGACTATGAAAAACTGTTTTTT
CASSSTGDYEKLFF
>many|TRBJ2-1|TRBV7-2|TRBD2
TGTGCCAGCAGCTCGGGGGGGCCGGCCCTGAGCTCCTACAATGAGCAGTTCTTC
CASSSGGPALSSYNEQFF
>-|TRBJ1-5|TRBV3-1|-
TGTGCCAGCAGCCAAGGCATGGGTTGGAGGGGGGCTACCGATCAGCCCCAGCATTTT
CASSQGMGWRGATDQPQHF
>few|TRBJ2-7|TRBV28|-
TGTGCCAGCAGTTTCGCAGGGTCCTACGAGCAGTACTTC
CASSFAGSYEQYF
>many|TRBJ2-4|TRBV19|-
TGTGCCAGTAGTATAGGGTCAGCCCCCAACATTCAGTACTTC
CASSIGSAPNIQYF
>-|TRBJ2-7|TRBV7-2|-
TGTGCAAGCACTGGGACCTACGAGCAGTACTTC
CASTGTYEQYF
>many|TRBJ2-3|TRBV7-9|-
TGTGCCAGCAGCCCCAGAGGAGGGCCGTCTGATACGCAGTATTTT
CASSPRGGPSDTQYF
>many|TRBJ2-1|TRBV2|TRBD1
TGTGCCAGCAGGGCCCAACCGACAGGGAATGAGCAGTTCTTC
CASRAQPTGNEQFF